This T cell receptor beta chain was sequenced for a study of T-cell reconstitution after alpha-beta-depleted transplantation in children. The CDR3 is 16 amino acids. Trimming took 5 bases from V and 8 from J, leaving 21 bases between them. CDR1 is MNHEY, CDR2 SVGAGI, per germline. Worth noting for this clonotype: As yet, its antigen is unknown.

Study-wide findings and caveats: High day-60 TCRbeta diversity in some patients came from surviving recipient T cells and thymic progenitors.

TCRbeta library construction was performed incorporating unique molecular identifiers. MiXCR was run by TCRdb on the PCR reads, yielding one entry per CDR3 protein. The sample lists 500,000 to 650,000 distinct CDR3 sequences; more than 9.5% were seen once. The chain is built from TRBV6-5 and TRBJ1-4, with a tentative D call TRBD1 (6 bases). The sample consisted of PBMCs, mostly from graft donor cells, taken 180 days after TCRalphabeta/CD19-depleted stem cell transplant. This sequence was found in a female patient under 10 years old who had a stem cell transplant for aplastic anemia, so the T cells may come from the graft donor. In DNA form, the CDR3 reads TGTGCCAGCAGTCCCCGTTTGACAGGCGGGACAGAAAAACTGTTTTTT. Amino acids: CASSPRLTGGTEKLFF.